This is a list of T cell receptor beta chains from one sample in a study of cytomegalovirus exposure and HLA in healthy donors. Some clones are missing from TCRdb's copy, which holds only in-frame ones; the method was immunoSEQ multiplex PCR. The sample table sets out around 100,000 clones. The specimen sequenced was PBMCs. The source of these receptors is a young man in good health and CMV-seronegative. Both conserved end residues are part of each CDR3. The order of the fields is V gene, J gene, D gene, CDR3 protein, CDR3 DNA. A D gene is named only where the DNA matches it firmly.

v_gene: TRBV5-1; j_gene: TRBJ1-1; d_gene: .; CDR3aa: CASSYERAENTEAFF; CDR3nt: TGCGCCAGCAGCTACGAGAGGGCGGAGAACACTGAAGCTTTCTTT
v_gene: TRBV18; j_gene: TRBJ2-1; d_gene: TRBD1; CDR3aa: CASSPRAGTGGEQFF; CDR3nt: TGTGCCAGCTCACCCCGCGCCGGGACAGGGGGTGAGCAGTTCTTC
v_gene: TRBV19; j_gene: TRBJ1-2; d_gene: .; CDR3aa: CASSITDYGYTF; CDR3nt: TGTGCCAGTAGTATAACAGACTATGGCTACACCTTC
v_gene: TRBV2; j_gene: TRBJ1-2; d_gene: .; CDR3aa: CASSFSDGYTF; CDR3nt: TGTGCCAGCAGTTTCAGCGATGGCTACACCTTC
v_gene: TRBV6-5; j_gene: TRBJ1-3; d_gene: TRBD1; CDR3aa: CATWTGGNTIYF; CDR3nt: TGTGCCACCTGGACAGGGGGAAACACCATATATTTT
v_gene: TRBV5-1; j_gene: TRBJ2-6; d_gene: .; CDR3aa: CASSPSGPGANVLTF; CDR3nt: TGCGCCAGCAGCCCTTCGGGTCCAGGGGCCAACGTCCTGACTTTC
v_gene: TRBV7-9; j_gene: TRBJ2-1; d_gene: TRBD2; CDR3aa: CASSVDGGGAGNERFF; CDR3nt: TGTGCCAGCAGCGTAGATGGCGGGGGGGCCGGGAATGAGCGGTTCTTC
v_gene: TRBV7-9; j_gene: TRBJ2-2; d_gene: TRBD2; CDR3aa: CASSYISGSNTGELFF; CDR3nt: TGTGCCAGCAGCTATATTAGCGGGAGCAACACCGGGGAGCTGTTTTTT
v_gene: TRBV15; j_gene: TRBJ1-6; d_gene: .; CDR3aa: CATSRELRGNSPLHF; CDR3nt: TGTGCCACCAGCAGAGAGTTAAGGGGAAACTCACCCCTCCACTTT
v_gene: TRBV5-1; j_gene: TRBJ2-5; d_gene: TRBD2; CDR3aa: CASSLAPSGGKETQYF; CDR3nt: TGCGCCAGCAGCTTGGCCCCTAGCGGGGGAAAAGAGACCCAGTACTTC
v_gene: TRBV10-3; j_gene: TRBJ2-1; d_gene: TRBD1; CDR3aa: CAISRQGPKDEQFF; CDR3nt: TGTGCCATCAGTAGACAGGGGCCTAAGGATGAGCAGTTCTTC